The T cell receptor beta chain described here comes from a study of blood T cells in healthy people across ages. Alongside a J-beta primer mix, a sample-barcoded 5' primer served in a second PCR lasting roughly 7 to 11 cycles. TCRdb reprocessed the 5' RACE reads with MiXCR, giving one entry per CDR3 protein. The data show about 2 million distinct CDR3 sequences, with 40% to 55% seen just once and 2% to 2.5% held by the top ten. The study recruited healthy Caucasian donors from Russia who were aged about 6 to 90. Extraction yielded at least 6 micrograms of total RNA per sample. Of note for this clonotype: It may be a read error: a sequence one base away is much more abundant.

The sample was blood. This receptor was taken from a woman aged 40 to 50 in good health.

Here the CDR3 DNA reads TGTGCCAGCAGCTTAAAGTACCAAGAGACCCAGTACTTC. It translates to CASSLKYQETQYF. J is TRBJ2-5 and V is TRBV7-2, with D uncertain. V lost 2 bases, J lost 0 bases, and 4 bases lay in between. Germline-derived CDR1 and CDR2 are SGHTA and FQGNSA. The CDR3 runs to 13 residues.